These T cell receptor beta chains were read from a single sample in a study of blood T cell repertoires in COVID-19. TCRdb keeps only in-frame clones here, not all; method: immunoSEQ multiplex PCR. There are some 80,000 clones in the sample; over 60% occur only once, and roughly 20% lies in the top ten. What was sequenced was peripheral blood. Receptor source: a woman older than 75 with active or convalescent COVID-19. CDR3s include the opening cysteine and the closing phenylalanine or tryptophan. A D gene is named only where the DNA matches it firmly. Size is omitted from some rows. Given values are once, few, many or a class for expanded clones.

j_call v_call clone_size d_call cdr3_aa cdr3_nt
TRBJ2-2 TRBV9 NA NA CASSVDLGELFF TGTGCCAGCAGCGTAGATCTTGGGGAGCTGTTTTTT
TRBJ1-3 TRBV7-2 NA NA CASSSHRTAGANTIYF TGTGCCAGCAGCTCCCATCGGACAGCCGGGGCAAACACCATATATTTT
TRBJ1-4 TRBV6-1 NA NA CASSESPSEKLFF TGTGCCAGCAGTGAAAGCCCCTCCGAAAAACTGTTTTTT
TRBJ1-1 TRBV5-4 few NA CASSLDRNTEAFF TGTGCCAGCAGCTTGGACAGGAACACTGAAGCTTTCTTT
TRBJ1-2 TRBV19 NA NA CASSFLGPDYGYTF TGTGCCAGTAGTTTCCTGGGCCCTGACTATGGCTACACCTTC
TRBJ1-3 TRBV11-2 many TRBD1 CASSLAPGTGRGNTIYF TGTGCCAGCAGCCTCGCCCCCGGGACAGGGAGGGGAAACACCATATATTTT
TRBJ2-7 TRBV18 NA NA CASSRVQGRGEQYF TGTGCCAGCTCACGAGTCCAGGGCAGGGGAGAGCAGTACTTC
TRBJ2-2 TRBV7-2 few TRBD2 CASSSRASGGAIGELFF TGTGCCAGCAGCAGCCGTGCGAGCGGGGGGGCAATCGGGGAGCTGTTTTTT
TRBJ1-2 TRBV2 NA NA CASSLTANYGYIF TGTGCCAGCAGCTTGACAGCTAACTATGGCTACATCTTC
TRBJ2-3 TRBV7-9 once TRBD2 CASSFGSGGTDTQYF TGTGCCAGCAGCTTCGGTAGCGGGGGGACAGATACGCAGTATTTT
TRBJ2-2 TRBV4-3 NA NA CASSLFGGAGTGELFF TGCGCCAGCAGCCTATTTGGGGGGGCGGGAACCGGGGAGCTGTTTTTT
TRBJ2-7 TRBV2 NA TRBD1 CASGTGGTYEQYF TGTGCCAGCGGGACAGGGGGAACCTACGAGCAGTACTTC
TRBJ2-5 TRBV7-2 NA NA CASSLVSRAQETQYF TGTGCCAGCAGCTTAGTAAGCAGAGCGCAAGAGACCCAGTACTTC
TRBJ1-2 TRBV6-1 NA NA CASSEGVGPRGYTF TGTGCCAGCAGTGAAGGGGTCGGTCCTAGGGGCTACACCTTC
TRBJ2-1 TRBV5-4 few TRBD2 CASSPRGGGASYNEQFF TGTGCCAGCAGCCCCCGGGGCGGGGGGGCATCCTACAATGAGCAGTTCTTC
TRBJ1-3 TRBV7-8 NA TRBD1 CASSLDRGSLGNTIYF TGTGCCAGCAGCTTAGACAGGGGGTCGTTAGGAAACACCATATATTTT
TRBJ1-5 TRBV19 NA NA CASSPTGPNSNQPQHF TGTGCCAGTAGTCCTACAGGCCCCAATAGCAATCAGCCCCAGCATTTT
TRBJ2-1 TRBV27 once TRBD2 CASILGLAGGNSYNEQFF TGTGCCAGCATCCTGGGCCTAGCGGGGGGCAACTCCTACAATGAGCAGTTCTTC
TRBJ2-7 TRBV6-5 NA TRBD2 CASSRTSGGYEQYF TGTGCCAGCAGTCGGACTAGCGGGGGGTACGAGCAGTACTTC
TRBJ1-3 TRBV6-1 NA NA CASSERLTVYSSGNTIYF TGTGCCAGCAGTGAACGTCTGACTGTCTACTCCTCTGGAAACACCATATATTTT
TRBJ2-3 TRBV5-4 once TRBD2 CASLKRGGTDTQYF TGTGCCAGCCTGAAGCGGGGGGGCACAGATACGCAGTATTTT
TRBJ2-1 TRBV27 once TRBD2 CASSWGGVDNEQFF TGTGCCAGCAGTTGGGGGGGAGTGGATAATGAGCAGTTCTTC
TRBJ1-3 TRBV12-5 NA NA CASGLTGPLSSGNTIYF TGTGCTAGTGGTTTGACAGGACCGTTGAGCTCTGGAAACACCATATATTTT
TRBJ2-3 TRBV6-1 few NA CASSEMGDRGGRGTDTQYF TGTGCCAGCAGTGAGATGGGGGATCGCGGGGGCCGGGGCACAGATACGCAGTATTTT
TRBJ1-2 TRBV27 few TRBD1 CASSSSDRANYGYTF TGTGCCAGCAGTTCCTCGGACAGGGCCAACTATGGCTACACCTTC
TRBJ1-1 TRBV3-1/TRBV3-2 NA TRBD1 CASNAGTGSQAFF TGTGCCAGCAACGCCGGGACAGGGTCGCAAGCTTTCTTT
TRBJ1-1 TRBV11-3 few NA CASKGTPNTEAFF TGTGCCAGCAAAGGGACACCGAACACTGAAGCTTTCTTT
TRBJ2-3 TRBV7-8 NA NA CASSLAARSTDTQYF TGTGCCAGCAGCTTAGCGGCGCGGAGTACAGATACGCAGTATTTT
TRBJ2-7 TRBV20-1 NA TRBD1 CSATDRVGYEQYF TGCAGTGCTACTGACAGGGTCGGCTACGAGCAGTACTTC
TRBJ2-1 TRBV10-3 NA TRBD2 CAIGGGSGGARTYNEQFF TGTGCCATCGGAGGAGGTAGCGGGGGGGCGAGGACCTACAATGAGCAGTTCTTC
TRBJ2-2 TRBV24-1 NA NA CATSDLDREELFF TGTGCCACCAGTGATCTCGACCGGGAGGAGCTGTTTTTT
TRBJ1-2 TRBV5-4 NA TRBD1 CASRQGEGYGYTF TGTGCCAGCCGACAGGGGGAGGGCTATGGCTACACCTTC
TRBJ2-5 TRBV2 NA TRBD1 CASSDDRGQETQYF TGTGCCAGCAGTGACGACAGGGGGCAGGAGACCCAGTACTTC
TRBJ1-2 TRBV6-5 NA NA CASSTLGNNYGYTF TGTGCCAGCAGTACACTCGGGAATAACTATGGCTACACCTTC
TRBJ2-1 TRBV2 few TRBD1 CASSELAGGDEQFF TGTGCCAGCAGTGAATTGGCAGGGGGCGATGAGCAGTTCTTC
TRBJ2-7 TRBV6-1 NA NA CASSEMASRPYEQYF TGTGCCAGCAGTGAAATGGCGTCTAGACCCTACGAGCAGTACTTC
TRBJ2-7 TRBV2 NA NA CASSRGPRSYEQYF TGTGCCAGCAGCCGGGGTCCAAGGAGTTACGAGCAGTACTTC
TRBJ1-2 TRBV6-1 few TRBD1 CASNEQGNLYGYTF TGTGCCAGCAATGAACAGGGGAATTTGTATGGCTACACCTTC
TRBJ2-2 TRBV5-1 NA NA CASSLKPRANTGELFF TGCGCCAGCAGCCTAAAACCCCGAGCGAACACCGGGGAGCTGTTTTTT